Following are 23 T cell receptor beta chains from one sample sequenced in a study of control samples from healthy donors and cancer patients. The protocol was immunoSEQ multiplex PCR, while the TCRdb copy is restricted to in-frame clones and leaves out a portion. The sample has around 70,000 clones; around 90% are singletons. The sample was PBMCs. All receptors derive from a woman between 45 and 60 years old with colorectal cancer.

The chain carries TRBV6-4 and TRBJ2-1; 12 bases map to TRBD2. V dropped 5 bases and J dropped 6; count of bases not matched to a gene: 5. The length of the CDR3 is 15 residues. The germline CDR1 and CDR2 sequences are MRHNA and SNTAGT. As DNA, the CDR3 is TGTGCCAGCAGTCCTAGCGGGGGGGCAGGCAATGAGCAGTTCTTC. Its translation is CASSPSGGAGNEQFF.

This sequence joins TRBV6-5 and TRBJ1-6, with a possible D match to TRBD1 (6 bases). Trimming pared 4 bases from V and 5 bases from J, leaving 12 bases between. CDR1 is MNHEY and CDR2 is SVGAGI in the germline V gene. The CDR3 runs to 15 residues. The CDR3 protein is CASSLQGPDNSPLHF. The CDR3 nucleotides read TGTGCCAGCAGTTTACAGGGACCGGATAATTCACCCCTCCACTTT.

The J gene is TRBJ2-3, the V gene TRBV6-5; tentatively, D is TRBD2 (6 bases). Trimming pared 6 bases from V and 2 bases from J, leaving 15 bases between. The V gene's germline CDR1 is MNHEY and CDR2 SVGAGI. The CDR3 length is 15 residues. CDR3 amino acids: CASRRDWRTTDTQYF. The CDR3 DNA sequence: TGTGCCAGCAGGCGGGACTGGAGGACCACAGATACGCAGTATTTT.

The genes are TRBV7-7 and TRBJ1-1; 7 bases match TRBD1. The germline CDR1 and CDR2 sequences are SSHAT and FNYEAQ (reference sequence). J lost 1 base, V lost 7 bases, and 12 bases had no gene match. This CDR3 comprises 16 residues. The CDR3 sequence is CASTSFNRGANTEAFF. CDR3 DNA: TGTGCCAGCACCAGCTTCAACAGGGGCGCGAACACTGAAGCTTTCTTT.

The chain recombines TRBV7-2 with TRBJ2-7, with D possibly TRBD1 on 7 matching bases. The CDR3 loop spans 14 amino acids. V shed 6 bases and J shed 2 bases, with 14 bases lying between them. Germline-derived CDR1 and CDR2 are SGHTA and FQGNSA. The CDR3 nucleotides read TGTGCCAGCAGTCTAGCGACAGGGCCCTACGAGCAGTACGTC. Translated, it gives CASSLATGPYEQYV.

This chain links TRBV4-1 with TRBJ1-1; TRBD1 might be the D (6 bases). Germline V lookup: CDR1 MGHRA, CDR2 YSYEKL. V was clipped by 3 bases and J by 10 bases, with 15 bases between them. This CDR3 is 13 amino acids long. CDR3 loop: CASSQGDRPGAFF. Here the CDR3 DNA reads TGCGCCAGCAGCCAGGGAGACAGGCCAGGAGCTTTCTTT.

The CDR3 reads CASVLTTPNTEAFF. Here the CDR3 DNA reads TGTGCCAGTGTGCTGACGACACCCAACACTGAAGCTTTCTTT. The chain links TRBV7-2 to TRBJ1-1; D gene ambiguous. V was cut by 9 bases and J by 2 bases, with 16 bases left in between. Germline assignment: CDR1 SGHTA and CDR2 FQGNSA. The CDR3 length is 14 residues.

The V and J genes are TRBV9 and TRBJ2-6, with D possibly TRBD1 on 5 matching bases. CDR1 is SGDLS and CDR2 is YYNGEE in the germline V gene. The CDR3 spans 16 residues. The V end was cut by 4 bases, the J end by 4 bases, with 15 bases between. The chain's CDR3 is CASSSRRGAGANVLTF. Here the CDR3 DNA reads TGTGCCAGCAGCTCCCGAAGGGGTGCCGGGGCCAACGTCCTGACTTTC.

This chain uses TRBV5-4 with TRBJ2-1, with TRBD2 matching over 9 bases. V shed 4 bases, J shed 10 bases, and the junction held 9 bases outside the gene matches. Per germline, CDR1 SGHNT and CDR2 YYREEE (reference sequence). The CDR3 covers 14 residues. CDR3 sequence reads: CASSIGIAGEEQFF. Written as DNA, the CDR3 is TGTGCCAGCAGCATTGGTATAGCGGGGGAGGAGCAGTTCTTC.

This clone was counted a single time. The chain has TRBV4-3 and TRBJ1-1; 8 bases fit TRBD1. The CDR3 consists of 14 residues. V lost 0 bases, J lost 11 bases, and 8 bases stayed unmatched. CDR1 and CDR2 (germline): LGHNA, YSLEER. The CDR3 nucleotides are TGCGCCAGCAGCCAAGATTTAGGACAGGGTTACGCTTTCTTT. It translates to CASSQDLGQGYAFF.

The rearrangement links TRBV24-1 to TRBJ2-1; the match to TRBD1 covers 12 bases. Looked up from germline, CDR1 is KGHDR and CDR2 is SFDVKD. The CDR3 spans 14 residues. Trimming at V came to 8 bases and at J to 7 bases, leaving 5 bases not matched to a gene. As DNA, the CDR3 is TGTGCCACCAACCCGGGACAGGGGGCAAATGAGCAGTTCTTC. Its protein is CATNPGQGANEQFF.

The chain is built from TRBV7-2 and TRBJ1-2; unclear D gene. V was clipped by 3 bases and J by 0 bases, with 11 bases between them. This CDR3 contains 15 residues. The germline gives CDR1 SGHTA, CDR2 FQGNSA. CDR3 region: CASSFNQRTNYGYTF. CDR3 bases: TGTGCCAGCAGCTTCAACCAGAGAACTAACTATGGCTACACCTTC.

In DNA form, the CDR3 reads TGTGCCAGCAGTGGGGAGGGAAAGTCCACTGAAGCTTTCTTT. Protein: CASSGEGKSTEAFF. The rearrangement links TRBV2 to TRBJ1-1; D is uncertain. Germline lookup yields CDR1 SNHLY and CDR2 FYNNEI. The CDR3 consists of 14 residues. V was pared by 4 bases and J by 4 bases, with 13 bases between.

The chain links TRBV4-3 to TRBJ1-2; 8 positions match TRBD1. The CDR3 is made up of 16 amino acids. CDR1 and CDR2 from the germline V gene are LGHNA and YSLEER. The V segment lost 4 bases and the J segment 6 bases; nucleotides outside the gene matches: 13. The CDR3 protein is CASSLFPGGPLDGYTF. The CDR3 DNA is TGCGCCAGCAGCCTTTTCCCAGGGGGCCCCCTTGATGGCTACACCTTC.

The rearrangement uses TRBV15 and TRBJ1-1; 8 bases align to TRBD1. Per the germline V gene, CDR1 is LNHNV and CDR2 is YYDKDF (reference sequence). V shed 3 bases, J shed 3 bases, and the junction held 6 bases outside the gene matches. This CDR3 has 15 amino acids. The CDR3 protein is CATSSPRGQDTEAFF. For the CDR3, the DNA is TGTGCCACCAGCAGCCCCAGGGGGCAAGACACTGAAGCTTTCTTT. Full variable domain (missing parts from reference TRBV15 and TRBJ1-1): DAMVIQNPRYQVTQFGKPVTLSCSQTLNHNVMYWYQQKSSQAPKLLFHYYDKDFNNEADTPDNFQSRRPNTSFCFLDIRSPGLGDTAMYLCATSSPRGQDTEAFFGQGTRLTVV.

The chain combines TRBV4-3 with TRBJ2-6; D may match TRBD1 or TRBD2 (5 bases each). Per germline, CDR1 LGHNA and CDR2 YSLEER. The CDR3 runs to 17 residues. V shed 0 bases and J shed 0 bases, with 9 bases lying between them. CDR3 DNA sequence: TGCGCCAGCAGCCAAGATTGGGGGTTCTCTGGGGCCAACGTCCTGACTTTC. Encoded protein: CASSQDWGFSGANVLTF.

This clone was recorded once. The chain uses TRBV10-1 and TRBJ2-6; a possible D gene is TRBD1 (5 bases). The germline CDR1 and CDR2 sequences are WNHNN and SYGVQD (reference sequence). The CDR3 extends over 15 amino acids. Trimming removed 4 bases at V and 4 bases at J, with 11 bases between. The CDR3 here is CASSAGLGGANVLTF. The DNA for the CDR3 is TGCGCCAGCAGTGCAGGGCTCGGCGGGGCCAACGTCCTGACTTTC.

The chain employs TRBV18 and TRBJ1-1; a possible D gene is TRBD1 (5 bases). The CDR3 is made up of 15 amino acids. Trimming cost V 4 bases and J 3 bases, with 15 bases left between them. Germline loops: CDR1 KGHSH, CDR2 LQKENI. The CDR3 reads CASSRGAGTDTEAFF. The CDR3 DNA reads TGTGCCAGCTCACGGGGCGCGGGGACTGACACTGAAGCTTTCTTT.

This rearrangement joins TRBV7-3 to TRBJ1-1; tentatively, D is TRBD1 (6 bases). With 5 bases removed from V and 6 bases from J, the gap between germline ends came to 19 bases. This CDR3 region has 15 residues. CDR1 and CDR2 (germline): SGHTA, FQGTGA. CDR3 region: CASSPGTPLAAEAFF. The DNA of the CDR3 is TGTGCCAGCAGCCCTGGGACACCCTTGGCCGCTGAAGCTTTCTTT.

This chain links TRBV9 with TRBJ1-3, with a weak D call TRBD1 (6 bases). There are 14 residues in the CDR3. Trimming pared 4 bases from V and 0 bases from J, leaving 8 bases between. Germline CDR1 is SGDLS and CDR2 is YYNGEE. CDR3 sequence: CASSRDTSGNTIYF. The CDR3 DNA sequence: TGTGCCAGCAGCCGGGACACCTCTGGAAACACCATATATTTT.

This chain connects TRBV5-1 to TRBJ1-2; 7 bases fit TRBD1. The ends lost 4 bases at V and 2 bases at J; junction bases unmatched: 5. Germline CDR1 is SGHRS and CDR2 is YFSETQ. There are 14 residues in the CDR3. The CDR3 DNA follows: TGCGCCAGCAGCGAAGGGGGACAGAACTATGGCTACACCTTC. It translates to CASSEGGQNYGYTF.

The gene calls are TRBV6-5 and TRBJ2-1, with D possibly matching TRBD2 (6 bases). V was pared by 5 bases and J by 4 bases, with 9 bases between. The germline V gene has CDR1 MNHEY and CDR2 SVGAGI. The CDR3 contains 13 residues. CDR3 sequence reads: CASSKEGYNEQFF. The CDR3 DNA follows: TGTGCCAGCAGTAAGGAGGGTTACAATGAGCAGTTCTTC.

DNA for the CDR3: TGTGCTAGAATTAATTCAGTACCTCCTCCTTTTCAACCTACCCGCTGCCCCTCTGGAAACACCATATATTTT. This gives the protein CARINSVPPPFQPTRCPSGNTIYF. The rearrangement joins TRBV12-5 to TRBJ1-3; D is uncertain. The germline V gene has CDR1 LGHNT and CDR2 FRNRAP. V shed 9 bases and J shed 0 bases, with 42 bases lying between them. This CDR3 has 24 residues.